The 31 T cell receptor beta chains given below trace back to one sample, sequenced in a study of shared clonotypes between healthy human individuals. The repertoire was sequenced with immunoSEQ multiplex PCR; TCRdb's copy has only in-frame clones and lacks some. The sample contains 1.5 million to 2.5 million clones, about 95% of which appear only once. Naive CD8 cells, CD45RO-negative and positively selected for CCR7, excluded terminally differentiated effector memory CD45RA+ cells. Sample: naive CD8+ T cells sorted from blood. The receptors were sampled from a man in his late teens or twenties in good health.

This chain links TRBV2 with TRBJ2-7; weak D call: TRBD1 (5 bases). Per germline, CDR1 SNHLY and CDR2 FYNNEI. CDR3 length equals 13 residues. V lost 5 bases and J 4 bases, leaving 12 bases between the germline ends. The CDR3 sequence is CASSTDSRYEQYF. CDR3 sequence (DNA): TGTGCCAGCAGTACTGACAGCCGATACGAGCAGTACTTC.

V gene TRBV7-9 combines with J gene TRBJ2-5; TRBD1 agrees at 11 bases. The CDR3 consists of 15 residues. Germline loops: CDR1 SEHNR, CDR2 FQNEAQ (reference sequence). Trimming cost V 0 bases and J 5 bases; bases outside gene matches: 2. The CDR3 nucleotides read TGTGCCAGCAGCTTAGCGGACAGGGGGCTGGAGACCCAGTACTTC. This gives the protein CASSLADRGLETQYF.

In nucleotides, the CDR3 is TGTGCCAGCAGCACTCAACCAGGAGTCGCCTACGAGCAGTACTTC. It codes for CASSTQPGVAYEQYF. V and J are TRBV9 and TRBJ2-7, with D unresolved. V lost 4 bases, J lost 2 bases, and 16 bases lay in between. The CDR3 runs to 15 residues. CDR1 and CDR2 from the germline V gene are SGDLS and YYNGEE.

The chain links TRBV27 to TRBJ2-3, with D perhaps TRBD1 (5 bases). Between the trimmed V and J ends, which lost 8 bases and 4 bases, there was a span of 22 bases. The CDR3 consists of 16 residues. The germline gives CDR1 MNHEY, CDR2 SMNVEV (reference sequence). This CDR3 is CASGTLQALAPDTQYF. In DNA form, the CDR3 reads TGTGCCAGCGGAACATTACAGGCCCTTGCACCAGATACGCAGTATTTT.

The CDR3 DNA sequence: TGTGCCAGCAGTCCTAGGACTAGCGGGGACATTCGGAGCGGGGAGACCCAGTACTTC. Its protein product is CASSPRTSGDIRSGETQYF. The chain combines TRBV6-7 with TRBJ2-5; 12 nucleotides align to TRBD2. TRBV6-7 is an open reading frame, and its role is uncertain. V lost 5 bases, J lost 5 bases, and 18 bases stayed unmatched. The CDR3 extends over 19 amino acids.

The V gene is TRBV5-1, the J gene TRBJ2-5, with 14 bases aligning to TRBD2. Per germline, CDR1 SGHRS and CDR2 YFSETQ. CDR3 size: 16 residues. J was trimmed by 1 base and V by 4 bases; bases with no gene match: 3. Here the CDR3 DNA reads TGCGCCAGCAGCGGGGGACTAGCGGGGGTCCAAGAGACCCAGTACTTC. This codes for CASSGGLAGVQETQYF.

CDR3 sequence reads: CASSEEVPPGTGANVLTF. For the CDR3, the DNA is TGTGCCAGCAGTGAGGAGGTCCCCCCGGGTACTGGGGCCAACGTCCTGACTTTC. The rearrangement joins TRBV2 to TRBJ2-6; perhaps TRBD2 as D (5 bases). Germline V lookup: CDR1 SNHLY, CDR2 FYNNEI. The CDR3 is 18 residues long. Trimming removed 3 bases at V and 2 bases at J, with 17 bases between.

V and J are TRBV7-8 and TRBJ2-2, with D uncertain. V lost 1 base to trimming and J lost 1 base, with 22 bases between them. The CDR3 consists of 20 residues. Germline values: CDR1 SGHVS, CDR2 FQNEAQ. The CDR3 DNA reads as TGTGCCAGCAGCTTAGGGGCAAGGAAGGGTACAAGAAGGAACACCGGGGAGCTGTTTTTT. Its protein is CASSLGARKGTRRNTGELFF.

This sequence joins TRBV7-2 and TRBJ1-3; no clear D. Trimming cost V 3 bases and J 0 bases, with 6 bases left between them. The CDR3 is 14 amino acids. Per the germline V gene, CDR1 is SGHTA and CDR2 is FQGNSA. CDR3 loop: CASSLFGSGNTIYF. The CDR3 region has the DNA TGTGCCAGCAGCTTGTTTGGCTCTGGAAACACCATATATTTT.

The gene calls are TRBV30 and TRBJ2-7, with 13 bases lining up with TRBD2. The ends lost 3 bases at V and 5 bases at J; junction bases unmatched: 7. Germline-derived CDR1 and CDR2 are GTSNPN and SVGIG (reference sequence). This CDR3 region has 15 residues. The CDR3, as DNA: TGTGCCTGGAGCCCCGGACTAGCGGGAGAGGACGAGCAGTACTTC. Amino acid sequence: CAWSPGLAGEDEQYF.

The chain carries TRBV2 and TRBJ2-7; D remains ambiguous. The CDR3 runs 12 residues. The germline gives CDR1 SNHLY, CDR2 FYNNEI. V was clipped by 7 bases and J by 0 bases, with 7 bases between them. In nucleotides, the CDR3 is TGTGCCAGCACGTGGACCTCCTACGAGCAGTACTTC. Translating it yields CASTWTSYEQYF.

This chain connects TRBV30 to TRBJ2-7; 8 bases align to TRBD1. This CDR3 contains 12 residues. The germline CDR1 and CDR2 sequences are GTSNPN and SVGIG (reference sequence). The V gene end was trimmed by 6 bases and the J gene end by 3 bases; junction bases not matched to a gene: 4. CDR3 DNA: TGTGCCTGCGAGGGACAGGACTACGAGCAGTACTTC. This gives the protein CACEGQDYEQYF. The full variable domain, completed using reference TRBV30 and TRBJ2-7, is SQTIHQWPATLVQPVGSPLSLECTVEGTSNPNLYWYRQAAGRGLQLLFYSVGIGQISSEVPQNLSASRPQDRQFILSSKKLLLSDSGFYLCACEGQDYEQYFGPGTRLTVT.

The chain recombines TRBV7-8 with TRBJ2-7; 11 bases fit TRBD2. The CDR3 is made up of 15 amino acids. V shed 3 bases, J shed 2 bases, and the junction held 3 bases outside the gene matches. Germline V CDR1 and CDR2: SGHVS, FQNEAQ. CDR3: CASSLTSGVTYEQYF. CDR3 nucleotide sequence: TGTGCCAGCAGCTTGACTAGCGGGGTCACCTACGAGCAGTACTTC.

V and J are TRBV27 and TRBJ2-7; possibly TRBD1 for D (5 bases). Trimming pared 5 bases from V and 4 bases from J, leaving 15 bases between. Germline V gene lookup returns CDR1 MNHEY and CDR2 SMNVEV (reference sequence). The CDR3 has 14 residues. CDR3 protein: CASSPRPDNYEQYF. The DNA of the CDR3 is TGTGCCAGCAGTCCGCGCCCGGACAATTACGAGCAGTACTTC.

This rearrangement joins TRBV5-4 to TRBJ2-2, with unresolved D. Germline CDR1 is SGHNT and CDR2 is YYREEE (reference sequence). This CDR3 contains 15 residues. Deletions cut 2 bases from V and 0 bases from J, with 8 bases between. The CDR3 sequence is CASSFQQTNTGELFF. Here the CDR3 DNA reads TGTGCCAGCAGCTTCCAGCAGACGAACACCGGGGAGCTGTTTTTT.

The J gene is TRBJ1-1, the V gene TRBV4-1, with TRBD1 identical over 9 bases. Germline trimming cut 0 bases from V and 4 bases from J; bases unmatched to any gene: 12. The V gene's germline CDR1 is MGHRA and CDR2 YSYEKL. The CDR3 sequence is 18 residues long. The CDR3 DNA reads TGCGCCAGCAGCCAAGAACCACAGGGGGCCCCGATCGCCACTGAAGCTTTCTTT. It is translated as CASSQEPQGAPIATEAFF.

The chain has TRBV19 and TRBJ1-4; weak D call: TRBD1 (5 bases). This CDR3 contains 16 residues. Germline assignment: CDR1 LNHDA and CDR2 SQIVND (reference sequence). The V end lost 8 bases, the J end lost 6 bases, and 22 bases lay between the germline ends. Written as DNA, the CDR3 is TGTGCCAGTCTACCCTCCGGGGACGGGTGGTATGAAAAACTGTTTTTT. Amino acid sequence: CASLPSGDGWYEKLFF.

As concerns this clone: The junction shows a germline mismatch at one end, possibly a read error. The chain combines TRBV19 with TRBJ2-7; 10 nucleotides agree with TRBD2. The CDR3 is made up of 14 amino acids. Germline V lookup: CDR1 LNHDA, CDR2 SQIVND (reference sequence). Here the CDR3 DNA reads TGTGCCGGTAGTGCAGGACTAGCGGCCTACGAGCAGTACTTC. This encodes CAGSAGLAAYEQYF.

The chain employs TRBV10-1 and TRBJ2-1; 11 bases map to TRBD2. V lost 3 bases, J lost 3 bases, and 4 bases stayed unmatched. From germline, CDR1 is WNHNN and CDR2 SYGVQD (reference sequence). This CDR3 is built from 16 residues. In DNA form, the CDR3 reads TGCGCCAGCAGTGACTCACTAGCGGGGGACTACAATGAGCAGTTCTTC. It specifies CASSDSLAGDYNEQFF.

CDR3 region: CSVDVGGLGYTF. In DNA form, the CDR3 reads TGCAGCGTTGATGTCGGCGGGCTTGGCTACACCTTC. The rearrangement joins TRBV29-1 to TRBJ1-2; D is unresolved. The CDR3 covers 12 residues. CDR1 and CDR2 from the germline V gene are SQVTM and ANQGSEA. V lost 3 bases, J lost 7 bases, and 12 bases lay in between.

The chain links TRBV2 to TRBJ1-4; D is unresolved. Germline CDR1 and CDR2: SNHLY and FYNNEI. V dropped 4 bases and J dropped 8 bases, with 11 bases sitting between them. This CDR3 has 13 residues. CDR3 residues: CASSVWQAEKLFF. The CDR3 DNA reads TGTGCCAGCAGTGTATGGCAGGCCGAAAAACTGTTTTTT.

V usage is TRBV2 and J usage is TRBJ2-7, with D tentatively TRBD1 (5 bases). The germline V gene encodes CDR1 SNHLY and CDR2 FYNNEI. Trimming removed 2 bases at V and 0 bases at J, with 11 bases between. This CDR3 comprises 15 residues. CDR3 DNA: TGTGCCAGCAGTGAACCTCAGGACACCTCCTACGAGCAGTACTTC. Translation: CASSEPQDTSYEQYF.

The chain employs TRBV28 and TRBJ2-3; 8 bases fit TRBD2. Germline CDR1 reads MDHEN; CDR2 reads SYDVKM. The CDR3 loop spans 14 amino acids. The V gene end was trimmed by 6 bases and the J gene end by 3 bases; junction bases not matched to a gene: 5. This chain's CDR3 is CASRDGGATDTQYF. CDR3 in DNA: TGTGCCAGCAGGGACGGGGGGGCGACAGATACGCAGTATTTT.

This rearrangement joins TRBV5-6 to TRBJ1-1; D remains unclear. Germline CDR1 SGHDT, CDR2 YYEEEE. Trimming cost V 5 bases and J 1 base, with 12 bases left between them. CDR3 length: 14 residues. The CDR3 DNA is TGTGCCAGCAGTTATTGGACTGGGAACACTGAAGCTTTCTTT. It specifies CASSYWTGNTEAFF.

Comments on this clone: The identical CDR3 is also encoded by other nucleotide sequences in the sample. The genes are TRBV29-1 and TRBJ2-3; D unclear. There are 13 residues in the CDR3. The V gene's germline CDR1 is SQVTM and CDR2 ANQGSEA. The V end lost 1 base, the J end lost 0 bases, and 5 bases lay between the germline ends. The CDR3 DNA sequence: TGCAGCGTTGAAGGAGACAGCACAGATACGCAGTATTTT. The encoded protein is CSVEGDSTDTQYF.

V gene TRBV29-1 combines with J gene TRBJ2-7; D is possibly TRBD2 (6 bases). Per germline, CDR1 SQVTM and CDR2 ANQGSEA. The ends were cut back, 4 bases at V and 6 bases at J, with 13 bases in the middle. This CDR3 comprises 12 residues. The CDR3 here is CSVVGGISEQYF. The CDR3 coding sequence is TGCAGCGTTGTGGGGGGTATCTCCGAGCAGTACTTC.

The chain combines TRBV4-1 with TRBJ2-2; no definite D call. The length of the CDR3 is 16 residues. V was trimmed by 1 base and J by 0 bases, leaving 9 bases between them. Germline V lookup: CDR1 MGHRA, CDR2 YSYEKL. CDR3: CASSQGRIPNTGELFF. In DNA, the CDR3 is TGCGCCAGCAGCCAAGGAAGGATCCCGAACACCGGGGAGCTGTTTTTT.

This clone appeared a few times. V and J are TRBV10-1 and TRBJ1-6, with TRBD1 identical over 12 bases. The CDR3 is 15 amino acids. The V and J ends lost 4 bases and 7 bases, in that order; junction bases with no gene match: 2. Germline V gene lookup returns CDR1 WNHNN and CDR2 SYGVQD (reference sequence). The CDR3 region has the DNA TGCGCCAGCAGTGCGGGACAGGGGGCGAATTCACCCCTCCACTTT. It yields the protein CASSAGQGANSPLHF.

The V and J genes are TRBV4-2 and TRBJ1-3; D is perhaps TRBD1 or TRBD2 (5 bases each). Matching the DNA end better, TRBJ2-2 makes the J call doubtful. Germline-derived CDR1 and CDR2 are LGHNA and YNFKEQ. The CDR3 length is 16 residues. The CDR3: CASSQGEGPLTGELFF. CDR3 coding DNA: TGTGCCAGCAGCCAGGGAGAGGGACCCCTCACCGGGGAGCTGTTTTTT.

The gene calls are TRBV10-1 and TRBJ1-1; 9 bases map to TRBD1. The CDR3 is 18 residues long. Germline trimming cut 3 bases from V and 7 bases from J; bases unmatched to any gene: 18. Germline V CDR1 and CDR2: WNHNN, SYGVQD (reference sequence). CDR3 nucleotide sequence: TGCGCCAGCAGTGATTTCGCTCCGGGACAGGGTAACATCGATGAAGCTTTCTTT. The encoded protein is CASSDFAPGQGNIDEAFF.

This sequence joins TRBV9 and TRBJ2-7, with 7 nucleotides matching TRBD2. This CDR3 comprises 15 residues. Per the germline V gene, CDR1 is SGDLS and CDR2 is YYNGEE. Trimming took 0 bases from V and 2 from J; bases not matched to a gene: 5. CDR3 amino acids: CASSVAAGVAYEQYF. CDR3 nucleotide sequence: TGTGCCAGCAGCGTAGCCGCGGGAGTTGCCTACGAGCAGTACTTC.